This T cell receptor beta chain was recovered during a study of cytomegalovirus exposure and HLA in healthy donors. General study results and limits: The presence/absence work took it that sequencing depth was about the same across donors.

This clone has a handful of counts. Its antigen is unidentified. The PCR was carried out with 60 Vbeta primers and 13 Jbeta primers. Here immunoSEQ multiplex PCR was the method, and the copy in TCRdb shows in-frame clones only, minus some. The data show about 140,000 clones, roughly 82% seen once. CDR3 length: 16 amino acids. V trimming: 2 bases; J trimming: 3 bases; junction bases outside the gene matches: 5. The V gene's germline CDR1 is SEHNR and CDR2 FQNEAQ (reference sequence). This TCR was recovered from a male donor in good health and CMV-seronegative. The chain combines TRBV7-9 with TRBJ2-5, with 11 bases lining up with TRBD2. What was sequenced was PBMCs. DNA of the CDR3: TGTGCCAGCAGCTTACAACTAGCGGGAGTGAAAGAGACCCAGTACTTC. Protein sequence: CASSLQLAGVKETQYF.